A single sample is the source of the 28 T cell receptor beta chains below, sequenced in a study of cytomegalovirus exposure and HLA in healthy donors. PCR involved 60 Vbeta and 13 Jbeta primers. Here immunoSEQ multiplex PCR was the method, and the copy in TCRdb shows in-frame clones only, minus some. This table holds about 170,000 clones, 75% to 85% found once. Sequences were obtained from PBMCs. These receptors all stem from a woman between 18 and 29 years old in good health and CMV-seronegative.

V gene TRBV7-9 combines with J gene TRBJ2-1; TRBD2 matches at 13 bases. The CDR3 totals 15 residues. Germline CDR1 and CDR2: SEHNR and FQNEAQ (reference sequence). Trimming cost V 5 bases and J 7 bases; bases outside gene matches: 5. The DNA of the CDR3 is TGTGCCAGCAGCCCGGGACTAGCGGGATTTAATGAGCAGTTCTTC. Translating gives CASSPGLAGFNEQFF.

The CDR3 loop is CASSYSSQGAGYGYTF. DNA for the CDR3: TGTGCCAGCAGTTACTCGAGTCAGGGGGCCGGCTATGGCTACACCTTC. The V call is TRBV6-5, the J call TRBJ1-2; TRBD1 agrees at 8 bases. The CDR3 spans 16 residues. Germline V gene data show CDR1 as MNHEY and CDR2 as SVGAGI. Trimming took 0 bases from V and 4 from J; bases not matched to a gene: 7.

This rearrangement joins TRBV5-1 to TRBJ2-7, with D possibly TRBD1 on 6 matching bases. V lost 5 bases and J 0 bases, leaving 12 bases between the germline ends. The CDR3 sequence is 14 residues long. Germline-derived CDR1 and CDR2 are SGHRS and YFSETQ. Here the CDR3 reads CASRPDRNSYEQYF. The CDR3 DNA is TGCGCCAGCAGACCCGACAGGAACTCCTACGAGCAGTACTTC. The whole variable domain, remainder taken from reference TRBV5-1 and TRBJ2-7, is KAGVTQTPRYLIKTRGQQVTLSCSPISGHRSVSWYQQTPGQGLQFLFEYFSETQRNKGNFPGRFSGRQFSNSRSEMNVSTLELGDSALYLCASRPDRNSYEQYFGPGTRLTVT.

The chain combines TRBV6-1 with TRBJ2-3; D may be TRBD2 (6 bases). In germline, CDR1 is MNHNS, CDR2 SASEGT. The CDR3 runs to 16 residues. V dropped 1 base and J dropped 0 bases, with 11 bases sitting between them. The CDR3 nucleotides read TGTGCCAGCAGTGAAGTAGGAGGGCGGAGCACAGATACGCAGTATTTT. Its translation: CASSEVGGRSTDTQYF.

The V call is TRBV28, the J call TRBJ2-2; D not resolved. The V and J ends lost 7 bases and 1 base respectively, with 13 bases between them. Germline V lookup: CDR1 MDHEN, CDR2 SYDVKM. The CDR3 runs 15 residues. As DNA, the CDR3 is TGTGCCAGCACCTCCGTGCAGAAGAACACCGGGGAGCTGTTTTTT. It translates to CASTSVQKNTGELFF.

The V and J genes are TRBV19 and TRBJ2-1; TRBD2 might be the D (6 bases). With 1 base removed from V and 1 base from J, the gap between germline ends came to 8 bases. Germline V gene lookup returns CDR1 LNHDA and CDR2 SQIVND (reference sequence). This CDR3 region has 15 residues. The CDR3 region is CASSIARESYNEQFF. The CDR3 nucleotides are TGTGCCAGTAGTATAGCGCGGGAATCCTACAATGAGCAGTTCTTC.

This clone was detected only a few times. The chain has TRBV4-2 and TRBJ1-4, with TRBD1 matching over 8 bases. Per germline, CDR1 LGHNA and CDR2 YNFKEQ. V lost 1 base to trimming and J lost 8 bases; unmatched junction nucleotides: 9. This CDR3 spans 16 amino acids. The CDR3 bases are TGTGCCAGCAGCCAAGTCGCGGCAGGGGGCGAAGAAAAACTGTTTTTT. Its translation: CASSQVAAGGEEKLFF.

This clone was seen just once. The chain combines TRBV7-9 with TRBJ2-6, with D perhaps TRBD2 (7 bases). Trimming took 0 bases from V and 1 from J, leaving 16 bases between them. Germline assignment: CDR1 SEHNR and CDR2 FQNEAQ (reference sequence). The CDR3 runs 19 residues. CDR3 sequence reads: CASSLAAAGALSGANVLTF. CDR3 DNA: TGTGCCAGCAGCTTAGCGGCGGCGGGGGCTCTTTCTGGGGCCAACGTCCTGACTTTC. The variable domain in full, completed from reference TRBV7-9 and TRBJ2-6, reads DTGVSQNPRHKITKRGQNVTFRCDPISEHNRLYWYRQTLGQGPEFLTYFQNEAQLEKSRLLSDRFSAERPKGSFSTLEIQRTEQGDSAMYLCASSLAAAGALSGANVLTFGAGSRLTVL.

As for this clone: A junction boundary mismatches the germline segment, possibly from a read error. CDR3 region: CASSLSEDYGYTF. CDR3 bases: TGTGCCAGCTCACTATCGGAGGACTACGGCTACACCTTC. This chain connects TRBV18 to TRBJ1-2; no firm D call. The CDR3 runs to 13 residues. The germline CDR1 and CDR2 sequences are KGHSH and LQKENI.

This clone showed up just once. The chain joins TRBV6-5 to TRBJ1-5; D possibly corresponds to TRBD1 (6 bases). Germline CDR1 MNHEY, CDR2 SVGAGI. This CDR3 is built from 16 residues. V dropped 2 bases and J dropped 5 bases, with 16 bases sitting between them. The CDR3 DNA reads TGTGCCAGCAGTTACCCGGGACACACGTATGATCAGCCCCAGCATTTT. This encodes CASSYPGHTYDQPQHF.

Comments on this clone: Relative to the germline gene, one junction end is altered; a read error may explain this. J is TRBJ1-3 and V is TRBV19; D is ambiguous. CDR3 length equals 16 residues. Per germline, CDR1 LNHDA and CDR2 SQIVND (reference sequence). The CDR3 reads CASRRPEKSSGNTMYF. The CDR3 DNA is TGTGCCAGTAGACGACCGGAGAAAAGCTCTGGAAACACCATGTATTTT.

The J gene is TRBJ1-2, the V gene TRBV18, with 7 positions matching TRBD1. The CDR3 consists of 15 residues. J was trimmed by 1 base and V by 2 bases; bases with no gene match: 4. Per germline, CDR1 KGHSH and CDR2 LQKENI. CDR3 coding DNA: TGTGCCAGCTCACCATTAGGACAGGTTAACTATGGCTACACCTTC. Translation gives CASSPLGQVNYGYTF.

For the CDR3, the DNA is TGTGCCAGCAGCTTGGGGGCAGGGTACGAGCAGTACTTC. It specifies CASSLGAGYEQYF. The chain carries TRBV7-9 and TRBJ2-7; D may be TRBD1 (6 bases). The V gene's germline CDR1 is SEHNR and CDR2 FQNEAQ (reference sequence). Deletions cut 3 bases from V and 4 bases from J, with 10 bases between. The CDR3 is 13 amino acids.

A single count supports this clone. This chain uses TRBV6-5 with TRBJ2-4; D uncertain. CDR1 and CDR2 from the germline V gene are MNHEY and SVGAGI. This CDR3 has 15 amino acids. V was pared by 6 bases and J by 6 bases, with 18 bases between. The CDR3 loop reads CASRSFILNSNIQYF. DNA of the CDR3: TGTGCCAGCAGGTCCTTTATCCTTAACTCAAACATTCAGTACTTC.

CDR3 in DNA: TGTGCCAGCAGCTTGTTTGGGGCTTTCTCCTATAATTCACCCCTCCACTTT. Translating gives CASSLFGAFSYNSPLHF. The V gene is TRBV5-5, the J gene TRBJ1-6; D may be TRBD1 (5 bases). The CDR3 contains 17 residues. The V gene's germline CDR1 is SGHKS and CDR2 YYEKEE (reference sequence). The V and J ends lost 1 base and 0 bases respectively, with 11 bases between them. Looking up the rest from reference TRBV5-5 and TRBJ1-6 gives the full variable domain: DAGVTQSPTHLIKTRGQQVTLRCSPISGHKSVSWYQQVLGQGPQFIFQYYEKEERGRGNFPDRFSARQFPNYSSELNVNALLLGDSALYLCASSLFGAFSYNSPLHFGNGTRLTVT.

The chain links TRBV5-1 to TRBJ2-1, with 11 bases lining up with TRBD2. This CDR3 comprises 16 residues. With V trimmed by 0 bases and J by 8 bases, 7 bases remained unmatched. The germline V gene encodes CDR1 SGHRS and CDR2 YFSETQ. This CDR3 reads CASSLGRLAGFDEQFF. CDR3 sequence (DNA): TGCGCCAGCAGCTTGGGGCGACTAGCGGGGTTCGATGAGCAGTTCTTC.

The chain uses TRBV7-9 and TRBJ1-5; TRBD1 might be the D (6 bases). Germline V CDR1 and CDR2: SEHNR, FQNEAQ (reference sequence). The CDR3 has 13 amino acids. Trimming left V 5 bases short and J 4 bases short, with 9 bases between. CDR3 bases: TGTGCCAGCAGCACTGGACAGAATCAGCCCCAGCATTTT. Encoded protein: CASSTGQNQPQHF. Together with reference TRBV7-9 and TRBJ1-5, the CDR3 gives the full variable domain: DTGVSQNPRHKITKRGQNVTFRCDPISEHNRLYWYRQTLGQGPEFLTYFQNEAQLEKSRLLSDRFSAERPKGSFSTLEIQRTEQGDSAMYLCASSTGQNQPQHFGDGTRLSIL.

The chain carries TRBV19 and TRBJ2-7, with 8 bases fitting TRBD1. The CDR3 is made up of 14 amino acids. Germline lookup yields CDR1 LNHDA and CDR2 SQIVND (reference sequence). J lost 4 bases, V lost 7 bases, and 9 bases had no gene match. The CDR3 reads CASKGTGPSYEQYF. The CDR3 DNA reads TGTGCCAGTAAGGGGACAGGTCCCTCATACGAGCAGTACTTC.

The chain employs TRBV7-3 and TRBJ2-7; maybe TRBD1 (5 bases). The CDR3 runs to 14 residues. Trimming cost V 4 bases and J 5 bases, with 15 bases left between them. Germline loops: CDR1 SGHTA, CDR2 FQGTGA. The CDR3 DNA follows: TGTGCCAGCAGCTCCCAGGGTTTTGGAGACGAGCAGTACTTC. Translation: CASSSQGFGDEQYF.

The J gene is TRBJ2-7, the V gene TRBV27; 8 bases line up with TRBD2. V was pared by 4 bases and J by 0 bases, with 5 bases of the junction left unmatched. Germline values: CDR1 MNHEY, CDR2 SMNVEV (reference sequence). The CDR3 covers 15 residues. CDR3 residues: CASSSLAAVSYEQYF. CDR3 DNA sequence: TGTGCCAGCAGTTCACTAGCGGCCGTCTCCTACGAGCAGTACTTC.

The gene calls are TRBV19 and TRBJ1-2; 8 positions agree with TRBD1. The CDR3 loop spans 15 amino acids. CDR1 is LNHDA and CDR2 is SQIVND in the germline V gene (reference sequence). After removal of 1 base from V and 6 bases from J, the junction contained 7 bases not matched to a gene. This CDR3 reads CASSIGGRGQDGYTF. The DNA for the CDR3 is TGTGCCAGTAGTATAGGAGGCAGGGGGCAGGATGGCTACACCTTC.

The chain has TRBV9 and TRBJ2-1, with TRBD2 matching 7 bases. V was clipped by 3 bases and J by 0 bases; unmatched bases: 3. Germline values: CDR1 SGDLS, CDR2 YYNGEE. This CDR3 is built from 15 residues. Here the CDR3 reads CASSGRGSSYNEQFF. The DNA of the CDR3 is TGTGCCAGCAGCGGGCGCGGGAGCTCCTACAATGAGCAGTTCTTC.

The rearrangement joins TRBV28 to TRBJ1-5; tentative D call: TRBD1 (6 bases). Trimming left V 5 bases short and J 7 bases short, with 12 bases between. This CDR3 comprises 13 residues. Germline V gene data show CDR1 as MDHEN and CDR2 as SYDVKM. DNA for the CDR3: TGTGCCAGCAGTGTGACAGGTAAACAGCCCCAGCATTTT. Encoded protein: CASSVTGKQPQHF. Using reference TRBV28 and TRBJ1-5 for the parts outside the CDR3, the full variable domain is DVKVTQSSRYLVKRTGEKVFLECVQDMDHENMFWYRQDPGLGLRLIYFSYDVKMKEKGDIPEGYSVSREKKERFSLILESASTNQTSMYLCASSVTGKQPQHFGDGTRLSIL.

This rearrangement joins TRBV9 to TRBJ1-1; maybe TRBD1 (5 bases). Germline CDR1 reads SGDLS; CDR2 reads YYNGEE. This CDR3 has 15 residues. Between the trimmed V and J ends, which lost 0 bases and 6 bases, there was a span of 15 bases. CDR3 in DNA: TGTGCCAGCAGCGTAGGGGCGGGGGGGAGCGCTGAAGCTTTCTTT. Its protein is CASSVGAGGSAEAFF.

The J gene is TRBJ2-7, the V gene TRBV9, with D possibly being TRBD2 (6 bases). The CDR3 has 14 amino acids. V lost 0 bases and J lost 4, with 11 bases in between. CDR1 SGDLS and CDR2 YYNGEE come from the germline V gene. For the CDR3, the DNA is TGTGCCAGCAGCGTAGCTGGGGGAGGATACGAGCAGTACTTC. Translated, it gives CASSVAGGGYEQYF.

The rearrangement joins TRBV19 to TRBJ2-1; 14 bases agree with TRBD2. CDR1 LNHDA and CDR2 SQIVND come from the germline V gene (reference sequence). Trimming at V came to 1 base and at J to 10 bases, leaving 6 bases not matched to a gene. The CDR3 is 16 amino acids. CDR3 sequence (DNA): TGTGCCAGTAGTATAGGGGGGACTAGCGGGAGCGGGGAGCAGTTCTTC. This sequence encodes CASSIGGTSGSGEQFF.

CDR3 sequence: CASSLGGASGGPGTETQYF. CDR3 in DNA: TGCGCCAGCAGCTTGGGTGGGGCCTCGGGAGGGCCCGGGACCGAGACCCAGTACTTC. This chain connects TRBV5-1 to TRBJ2-5; TRBD2 agrees at 8 bases. Germline V gene lookup returns CDR1 SGHRS and CDR2 YFSETQ. This CDR3 spans 19 amino acids. The V gene end was trimmed by 0 bases and the J gene end by 5 bases; junction bases not matched to a gene: 18.

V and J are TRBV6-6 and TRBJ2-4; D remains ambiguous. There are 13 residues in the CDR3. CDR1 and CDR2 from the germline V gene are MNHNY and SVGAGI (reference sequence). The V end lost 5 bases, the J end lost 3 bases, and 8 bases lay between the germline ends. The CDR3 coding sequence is TGTGCCAGCAGTGAGGCCTACAAAAACATTCAGTACTTC. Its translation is CASSEAYKNIQYF.